These T cell receptor beta chains were read from a single sample in a study of blood T cell repertoires in COVID-19. The method was immunoSEQ multiplex PCR; TCRdb's version includes in-frame clones alone and lacks a portion of them. This table holds roughly 250,000 clones, about 76% found once. Sequences were obtained from peripheral blood. These receptor sequences come from a woman aged 55-75 years with active or convalescent COVID-19. Both conserved end residues are part of each CDR3. D genes are given only for firm matches. Clone size is given for some rows only: seen once, a few or many times, or a class if the clone is expanded.

DNA: TGCGCCAGCAGTCAACCGACCCAGGAGACTAGGACAGATACGCAGTATTTT
CDR3: CASSQPTQETRTDTQYF
J: TRBJ2-3
D: -
size: -
V: TRBV23-1

DNA: TGTGCCAGCAGCGTTTCAAGCGGTGCGAGCTCCTACGAGCAGTACTTC
CDR3: CASSVSSGASSYEQYF
J: TRBJ2-7
D: -
size: -
V: TRBV9

DNA: TGCGCCAGCAGCCGTGAGGGTAATCAGCCCCAGCATTTT
CDR3: CASSREGNQPQHF
J: TRBJ1-5
D: -
size: -
V: TRBV4-3

DNA: TGTGCCAGCGTCTCCCAGGGGCGGCCAAATCAGCCCCAGCATTTT
CDR3: CASVSQGRPNQPQHF
J: TRBJ1-5
D: -
size: -
V: TRBV6-6

DNA: TGCGCCAGCAGCCCTGGGGAGGTGCCCTACGAGCAGTACTTC
CDR3: CASSPGEVPYEQYF
J: TRBJ2-7
D: -
size: -
V: TRBV4-1

DNA: TGTGCCAGCAGCTTCAACCGGGACTCTGGAAACACCATATATTTT
CDR3: CASSFNRDSGNTIYF
J: TRBJ1-3
D: -
size: -
V: TRBV7-2

DNA: TGTGCCAGCAGAAAAGGGGGCCCGGGCGAGACCCAGTACTTC
CDR3: CASRKGGPGETQYF
J: TRBJ2-5
D: TRBD1
size: -
V: TRBV6-5

DNA: TGTGCCAGCAGCCCGCCTCCACTAGCAAATGAGCAGTTCTTC
CDR3: CASSPPPLANEQFF
J: TRBJ2-1
D: -
size: -
V: TRBV7-2

DNA: TGCGCCAGCAGCCCCGGGGGGGAAAAAGAGACCCAGTACTTC
CDR3: CASSPGGEKETQYF
J: TRBJ2-5
D: TRBD2
size: -
V: TRBV5-1

DNA: TGTGCCAGCAGTTTAACAGCGGGGGGGCAAAAGACCCAGTACTTC
CDR3: CASSLTAGGQKTQYF
J: TRBJ2-5
D: TRBD2
size: -
V: TRBV27

DNA: TGCGCCAGCAGCCAAGTTTGGGGCGAGCCTGGCGAAAAACTGTTTTTT
CDR3: CASSQVWGEPGEKLFF
J: TRBJ1-4
D: -
size: -
V: TRBV4-3

DNA: TGTGCCAGCAGCGTAGAGCCAGCGGGACCCTACGAGCAGTACTTC
CDR3: CASSVEPAGPYEQYF
J: TRBJ2-7
D: TRBD2
size: few
V: TRBV9

DNA: TGCGCCAGCAGCTTGGCCGCGGTAGCAAACTATGGCTACACCTTC
CDR3: CASSLAAVANYGYTF
J: TRBJ1-2
D: -
size: -
V: TRBV5-1

DNA: TGTGCCAGTGCACGACAGACAGGGGTGGGAGATACGCAGTATTTT
CDR3: CASARQTGVGDTQYF
J: TRBJ2-3
D: TRBD1
size: once
V: TRBV19

DNA: TGCGCCAGCAGCTTGGCCTCATCAGGGGGTGATTCACCCCTCCACTTT
CDR3: CASSLASSGGDSPLHF
J: TRBJ1-6
D: TRBD1
size: -
V: TRBV5-1

DNA: TGTGCCAGATGGCACAGGGGGCGCGAGGACACTGAAGCTTTCTTT
CDR3: CARWHRGREDTEAFF
J: TRBJ1-1
D: TRBD1
size: -
V: TRBV19

DNA: TGTGCCAGCAGTTACCGACAGGGGTTCATCACTGAAGCTTTCTTT
CDR3: CASSYRQGFITEAFF
J: TRBJ1-1
D: TRBD1
size: -
V: TRBV6-6

DNA: TGCGCCAGCAGCAACGGACAGGAGAGCTCCTACAATGAGCAGTTCTTC
CDR3: CASSNGQESSYNEQFF
J: TRBJ2-1
D: TRBD1
size: once
V: TRBV5-1

DNA: TGTGCCAGCAGCTTCGGACTAGCGGGTCTCGGGGAGCTGTTTTTT
CDR3: CASSFGLAGLGELFF
J: TRBJ2-2
D: TRBD2
size: few
V: TRBV5-5

DNA: TGTGCCACCAGCAGAGCCCGGGGGGGCGCCGGGGAGCTGTTTTTT
CDR3: CATSRARGGAGELFF
J: TRBJ2-2
D: TRBD2
size: -
V: TRBV15

DNA: TGTGCCAGCAGTTACTCCGGACAGGGGGCGCGAAGGGAGCAGTACTTC
CDR3: CASSYSGQGARREQYF
J: TRBJ2-7
D: TRBD1
size: -
V: TRBV6-5

DNA: TGTGCCAGCAGTGACGCGGGGGGCCGGGATACGCAGTATTTT
CDR3: CASSDAGGRDTQYF
J: TRBJ2-3
D: TRBD2
size: -
V: TRBV25-1

DNA: TGTGCCAGCAGCTTAGGTGGGACTAGCGGGGGACAAGAGACCCAGTACTTC
CDR3: CASSLGGTSGGQETQYF
J: TRBJ2-5
D: TRBD2
size: -
V: TRBV7-8

DNA: TGTGCCAGCAGTAGTGGACTGGATACGCAGTATTTT
CDR3: CASSSGLDTQYF
J: TRBJ2-3
D: -
size: -
V: TRBV2

DNA: TGTGCCAGCAGCCAGGGGGTGTTCTCCTATAATTCACCCCTCCACTTT
CDR3: CASSQGVFSYNSPLHF
J: TRBJ1-6
D: TRBD1
size: -
V: TRBV11-2

DNA: TGTGCCAGCAGCCCTCGGGGGAGGGGCACAGATACGCAGTATTTT
CDR3: CASSPRGRGTDTQYF
J: TRBJ2-3
D: TRBD2
size: few
V: TRBV4-2

DNA: TGCGCCAGCAGTCAATCTCGGGACAGGGAAGGAGTGAAGCAGCCCCAGCATTTT
CDR3: CASSQSRDREGVKQPQHF
J: TRBJ1-5
D: TRBD1
size: -
V: TRBV23-1

DNA: TGTGCCAGCAGCCCATTAACAGACAGTTTGAACACTGAAGCTTTCTTT
CDR3: CASSPLTDSLNTEAFF
J: TRBJ1-1
D: -
size: -
V: TRBV5-6

DNA: TGTGCCAGCAGCGACCTTACAGGGGCTTGGGTCACCGGGGAGCTGTTTTTT
CDR3: CASSDLTGAWVTGELFF
J: TRBJ2-2
D: TRBD1
size: once
V: TRBV7-9

DNA: TGTGCCAGCAGCCATGGCCCAGAGGAGGACTACGAGCAGTACTTC
CDR3: CASSHGPEEDYEQYF
J: TRBJ2-7
D: -
size: -
V: TRBV3-1/TRBV3-2

DNA: TGTGCCAGCACGGGACAACTTAACTATGGCTACACCTTC
CDR3: CASTGQLNYGYTF
J: TRBJ1-2
D: -
size: -
V: TRBV25-1

DNA: TGTGCCAGCAGCCAAGAATCCGCCTACGAGCAGTACTTC
CDR3: CASSQESAYEQYF
J: TRBJ2-7
D: -
size: -
V: TRBV3-1/TRBV3-2

DNA: TGTGCCAGCAGCCCTCAAGAGACTAGCCGGTGGGGCACAGATACGCAGTATTTT
CDR3: CASSPQETSRWGTDTQYF
J: TRBJ2-3
D: TRBD2
size: -
V: TRBV11-2

DNA: TGTGCCAGCAGTTTTACAGGGAGTAGCTACGAGCAGTACTTC
CDR3: CASSFTGSSYEQYF
J: TRBJ2-7
D: -
size: -
V: TRBV28

DNA: TGTGCCAGCAGCGCCTGGACAGGGAGGGCCTATGGCTACACCTTC
CDR3: CASSAWTGRAYGYTF
J: TRBJ1-2
D: TRBD1
size: -
V: TRBV9

DNA: TGCAGCGTTGAAGGTTCAGGGGTCCATCCTGGAAACACCATATATTTT
CDR3: CSVEGSGVHPGNTIYF
J: TRBJ1-3
D: -
size: -
V: TRBV29-1

DNA: TGTGCCAGCAGCCAAGGGACAGCCTCTTCACCCCTCCACTTT
CDR3: CASSQGTASSPLHF
J: TRBJ1-6
D: -
size: few
V: TRBV3-1/TRBV3-2

DNA: TGCGCCAGCAGCCCCTCAGGGATCGGGGAGCTGTTTTTT
CDR3: CASSPSGIGELFF
J: TRBJ2-2
D: -
size: -
V: TRBV10-1

DNA: TGTGCCAGCAGCTTAGTATTCAGGGATAATGAAAAACTGTTTTTT
CDR3: CASSLVFRDNEKLFF
J: TRBJ1-4
D: -
size: -
V: TRBV7-9

DNA: TGTGCCAGCAGCCAAGGGGACAGGGTAGCCGAGCAGTACTTC
CDR3: CASSQGDRVAEQYF
J: TRBJ2-7
D: TRBD1
size: -
V: TRBV7-9

DNA: TGTGCCAGCAGCCCCCGGGCGGGGCGCAATCAGCCCCAGCATTTT
CDR3: CASSPRAGRNQPQHF
J: TRBJ1-5
D: -
size: -
V: TRBV6-5

DNA: TGTGCCAGTAGTGTCACAGGGACGGATGGCTACACCTTC
CDR3: CASSVTGTDGYTF
J: TRBJ1-2
D: -
size: -
V: TRBV19

DNA: TGTGCCAGCAGCGGCTTGGGGACATCCTACAATGAGCAGTTCTTC
CDR3: CASSGLGTSYNEQFF
J: TRBJ2-1
D: -
size: few
V: TRBV5-4

DNA: TGTGCCAGCAGCCGCATAGGTGTAGCGGGGTTCACAGATACGCAGTATTTT
CDR3: CASSRIGVAGFTDTQYF
J: TRBJ2-3
D: TRBD2
size: once
V: TRBV7-2

DNA: TGTGCCAGCAGCCCGGACGGGACACAGAACTACGAGCAGTACTTC
CDR3: CASSPDGTQNYEQYF
J: TRBJ2-7
D: -
size: -
V: TRBV4-2